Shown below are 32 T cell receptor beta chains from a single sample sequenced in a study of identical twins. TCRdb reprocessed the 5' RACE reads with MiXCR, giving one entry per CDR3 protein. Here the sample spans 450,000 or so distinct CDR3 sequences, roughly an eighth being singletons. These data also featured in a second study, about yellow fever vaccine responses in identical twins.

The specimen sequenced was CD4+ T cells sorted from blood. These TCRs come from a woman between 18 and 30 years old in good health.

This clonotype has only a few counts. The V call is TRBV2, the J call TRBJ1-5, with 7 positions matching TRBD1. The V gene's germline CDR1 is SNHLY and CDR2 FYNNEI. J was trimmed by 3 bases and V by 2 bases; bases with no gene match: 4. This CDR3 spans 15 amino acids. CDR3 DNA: TGTGCCAGCAGTGAAACGGGACAGCTCAATCAGCCCCAGCATTTT. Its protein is CASSETGQLNQPQHF.

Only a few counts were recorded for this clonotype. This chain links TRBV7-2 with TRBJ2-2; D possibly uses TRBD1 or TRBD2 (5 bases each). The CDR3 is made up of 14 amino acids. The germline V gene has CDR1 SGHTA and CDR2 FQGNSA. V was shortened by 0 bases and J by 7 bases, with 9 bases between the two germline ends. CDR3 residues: CASSLAVGVGELFF. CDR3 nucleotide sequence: TGTGCCAGCAGCTTAGCGGTGGGGGTCGGGGAGCTGTTTTTT.

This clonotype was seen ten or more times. This CDR3 is CASSLVGQGANYGYTF. In nucleotides, the CDR3 is TGTGCCAGCAGTTTAGTGGGACAGGGAGCTAACTATGGCTACACCTTC. The V and J genes are TRBV12-3 or TRBV12-4 and TRBJ1-2; TRBD1 agrees at 9 bases. This CDR3 region has 16 residues. V dropped 1 base and J dropped 0; count of bases not matched to a gene: 3.

The chain's CDR3 is CARPKAGWGHQPQHF. The CDR3 DNA reads TGCGCCAGGCCAAAAGCAGGATGGGGACATCAGCCCCAGCATTTT. V is TRBV10-1 and J is TRBJ1-5; TRBD1 is a possible D gene (5 bases). The germline V and J ends were trimmed by 9 bases and 5 bases, with 20 bases remaining between them. CDR1 WNHNN and CDR2 SYGVQD come from the germline V gene (reference sequence). The CDR3 sequence is 15 residues long.

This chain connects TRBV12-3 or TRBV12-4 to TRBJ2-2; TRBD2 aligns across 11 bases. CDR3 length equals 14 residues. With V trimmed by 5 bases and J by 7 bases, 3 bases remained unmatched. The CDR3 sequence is CASSRLAGIGELFF. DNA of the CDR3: TGTGCCAGCAGTAGACTAGCGGGAATCGGGGAGCTGTTTTTT.

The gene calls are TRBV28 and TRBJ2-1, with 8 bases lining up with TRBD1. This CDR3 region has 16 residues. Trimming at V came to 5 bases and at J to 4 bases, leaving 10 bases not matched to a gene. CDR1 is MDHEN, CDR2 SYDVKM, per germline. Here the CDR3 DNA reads TGTGCCAGCAGTCATCAGGGGGCGAGTGCATACAATGAGCAGTTCTTC. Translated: CASSHQGASAYNEQFF.

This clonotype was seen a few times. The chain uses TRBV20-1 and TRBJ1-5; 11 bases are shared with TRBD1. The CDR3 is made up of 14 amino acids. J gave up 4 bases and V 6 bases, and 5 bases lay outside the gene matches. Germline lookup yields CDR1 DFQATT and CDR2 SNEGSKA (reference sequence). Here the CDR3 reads CSATGTGGNQPQHF. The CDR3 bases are TGCAGTGCCACCGGGACAGGGGGGAATCAGCCCCAGCATTTT.

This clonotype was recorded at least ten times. CDR3 loop: CASSLGLSSYEQYF. CDR3 nucleotide sequence: TGCGCCAGCAGCTTGGGTCTCTCCTCCTACGAGCAGTACTTC. The chain couples TRBV5-1 to TRBJ2-7; D unclear. Trimming removed 0 bases at V and 0 bases at J, with 7 bases between. Germline values: CDR1 SGHRS, CDR2 YFSETQ. This CDR3 is built from 14 residues.

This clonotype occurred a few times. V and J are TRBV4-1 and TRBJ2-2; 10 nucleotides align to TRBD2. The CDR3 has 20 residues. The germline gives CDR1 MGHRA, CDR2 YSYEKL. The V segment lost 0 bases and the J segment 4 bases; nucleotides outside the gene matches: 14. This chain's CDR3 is CASSQEFFEREGRATGELFF. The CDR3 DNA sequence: TGCGCCAGCAGCCAAGAGTTTTTCGAGCGGGAGGGCCGGGCCACCGGGGAGCTGTTTTTT.

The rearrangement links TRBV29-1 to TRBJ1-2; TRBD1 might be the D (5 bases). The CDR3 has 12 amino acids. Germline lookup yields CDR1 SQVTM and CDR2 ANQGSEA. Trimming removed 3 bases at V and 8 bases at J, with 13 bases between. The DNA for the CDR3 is TGCAGCGTTGATCAGGGTTACAGCGGCTACACCTTC. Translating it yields CSVDQGYSGYTF.

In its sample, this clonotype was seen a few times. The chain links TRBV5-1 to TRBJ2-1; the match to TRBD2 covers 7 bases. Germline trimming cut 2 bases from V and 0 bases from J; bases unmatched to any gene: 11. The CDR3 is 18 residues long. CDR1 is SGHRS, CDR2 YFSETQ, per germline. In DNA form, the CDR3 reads TGCGCCAGCAGCTTTGGGCTCACAGGCGGGGGCTCCTACAATGAGCAGTTCTTC. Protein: CASSFGLTGGGSYNEQFF.

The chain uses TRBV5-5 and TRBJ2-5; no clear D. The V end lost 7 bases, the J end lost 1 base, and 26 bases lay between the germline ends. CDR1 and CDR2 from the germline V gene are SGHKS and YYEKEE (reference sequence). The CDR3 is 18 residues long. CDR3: CASPNGVGKPVPQETQYF. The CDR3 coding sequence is TGTGCCAGCCCCAATGGAGTGGGGAAACCCGTACCCCAAGAGACCCAGTACTTC.

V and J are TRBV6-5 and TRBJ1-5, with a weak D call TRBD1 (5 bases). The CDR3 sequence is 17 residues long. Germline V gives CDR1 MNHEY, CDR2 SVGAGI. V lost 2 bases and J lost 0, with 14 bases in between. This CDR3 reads CASSYVGHAVSNQPQHF. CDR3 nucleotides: TGTGCCAGCAGTTACGTCGGACATGCCGTTAGCAATCAGCCCCAGCATTTT.

The CDR3 reads CASSVGLGQTYEQYF. The CDR3 nucleotides are TGTGCCAGCAGCGTCGGACTGGGGCAGACCTACGAGCAGTACTTC. V and J are TRBV7-2 and TRBJ2-7; D is perhaps TRBD1 or TRBD2 (5 bases each). The germline V and J ends were trimmed by 5 bases and 2 bases, with 16 bases remaining between them. The V gene's germline CDR1 is SGHTA and CDR2 FQGNSA. This CDR3 has 15 amino acids.

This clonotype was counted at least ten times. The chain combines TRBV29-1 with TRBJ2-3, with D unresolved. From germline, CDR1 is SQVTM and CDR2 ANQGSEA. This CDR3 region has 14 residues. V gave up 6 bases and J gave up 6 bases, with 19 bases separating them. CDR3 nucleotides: TGCAGCGTCCGCGGTGGGGTTCGTTTTGATACGCAGTATTTT. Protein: CSVRGGVRFDTQYF.

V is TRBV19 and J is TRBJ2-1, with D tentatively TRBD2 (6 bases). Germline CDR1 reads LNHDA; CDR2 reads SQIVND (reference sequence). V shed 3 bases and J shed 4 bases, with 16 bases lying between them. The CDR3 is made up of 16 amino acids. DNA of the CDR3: TGTGCCAGTAGTATGGGCCCGGGACTGCGATACAATGAGCAGTTCTTC. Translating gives CASSMGPGLRYNEQFF.

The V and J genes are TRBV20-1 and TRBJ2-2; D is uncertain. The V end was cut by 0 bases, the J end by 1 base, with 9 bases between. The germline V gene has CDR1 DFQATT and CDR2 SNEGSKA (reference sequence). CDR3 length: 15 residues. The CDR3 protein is CSARDPRVNTGELFF. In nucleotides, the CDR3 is TGCAGTGCTAGAGATCCGCGTGTGAACACCGGGGAGCTGTTTTTT.

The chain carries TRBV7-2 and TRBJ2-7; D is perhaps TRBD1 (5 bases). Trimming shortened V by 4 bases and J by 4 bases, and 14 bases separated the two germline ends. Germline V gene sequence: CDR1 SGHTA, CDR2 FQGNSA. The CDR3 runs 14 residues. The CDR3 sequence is CASSSAIGDYEQYF. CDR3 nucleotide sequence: TGTGCCAGCAGCTCCGCGATAGGGGATTACGAGCAGTACTTC.

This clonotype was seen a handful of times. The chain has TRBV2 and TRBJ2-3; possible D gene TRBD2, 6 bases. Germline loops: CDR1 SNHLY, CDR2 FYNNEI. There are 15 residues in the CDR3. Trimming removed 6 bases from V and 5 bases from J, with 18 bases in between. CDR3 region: CASSGEAPPGDTQYF. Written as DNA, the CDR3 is TGTGCCAGCAGCGGGGAGGCCCCCCCAGGAGATACGCAGTATTTT.

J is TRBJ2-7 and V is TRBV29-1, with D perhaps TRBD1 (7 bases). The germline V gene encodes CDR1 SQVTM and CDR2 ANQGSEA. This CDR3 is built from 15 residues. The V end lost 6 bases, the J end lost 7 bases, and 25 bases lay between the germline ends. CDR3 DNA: TGCAGCGTCCCATTCTCAGGGGGGAACACTAGGGAGCAGTACTTC. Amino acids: CSVPFSGGNTREQYF.

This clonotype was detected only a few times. The CDR3 nucleotides are TGTGCCAGCAGCCGGACAGGGAGGGAGGACGTCCTGACTTTC. It is translated as CASSRTGREDVLTF. The V call is TRBV6-2 or TRBV6-3, the J call TRBJ2-6, with D maybe TRBD1 (8 bases). V lost 6 bases and J lost 11, with 17 bases in between. The CDR3 runs 14 residues. Per germline, CDR1 MNHEY and CDR2 SVGEGT.

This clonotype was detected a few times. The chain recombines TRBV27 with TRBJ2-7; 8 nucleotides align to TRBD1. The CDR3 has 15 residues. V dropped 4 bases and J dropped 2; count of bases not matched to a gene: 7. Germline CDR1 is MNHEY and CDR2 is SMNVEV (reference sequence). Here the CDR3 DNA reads TGTGCCAGCAGTTCCCGGGACAGGCCCACCTACGAGCAGTACTTC. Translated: CASSSRDRPTYEQYF.

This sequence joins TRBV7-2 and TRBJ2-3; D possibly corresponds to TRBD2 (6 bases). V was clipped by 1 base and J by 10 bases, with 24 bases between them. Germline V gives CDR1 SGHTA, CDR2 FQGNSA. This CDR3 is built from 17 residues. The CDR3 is CASSLVLSSVTPWAQYF. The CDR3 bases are TGTGCCAGCAGCTTAGTACTCTCTAGCGTAACTCCGTGGGCGCAGTATTTT.

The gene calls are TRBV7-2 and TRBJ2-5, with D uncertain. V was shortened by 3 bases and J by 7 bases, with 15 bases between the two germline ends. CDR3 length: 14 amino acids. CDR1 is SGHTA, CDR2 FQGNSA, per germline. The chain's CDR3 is CASSFQGTGGTQYF. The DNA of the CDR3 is TGTGCCAGCAGCTTCCAAGGAACGGGTGGGACCCAGTACTTC.

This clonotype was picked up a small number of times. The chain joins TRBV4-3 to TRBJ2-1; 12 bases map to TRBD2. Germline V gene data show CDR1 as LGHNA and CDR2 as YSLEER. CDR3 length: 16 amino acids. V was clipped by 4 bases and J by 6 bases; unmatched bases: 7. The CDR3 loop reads CASSPRGLAGPNEQFF. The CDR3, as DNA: TGCGCCAGCAGCCCCAGAGGACTAGCGGGACCCAATGAGCAGTTCTTC.

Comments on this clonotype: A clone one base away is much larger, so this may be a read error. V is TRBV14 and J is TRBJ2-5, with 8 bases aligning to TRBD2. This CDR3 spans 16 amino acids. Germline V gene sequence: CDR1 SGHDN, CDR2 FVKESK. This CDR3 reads CTSSQVSSGRGETQYF. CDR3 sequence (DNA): TGTACCAGCAGCCAAGTATCCAGCGGGAGAGGAGAGACCCAGTACTTC. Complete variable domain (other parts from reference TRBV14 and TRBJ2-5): EAGVTQFPSHSVIEKGQTVTLRCDPISGHDNLYWYRRVMGKEIKFLLHFVKESKQDESGMPNNRFLAERTGGTYSTLKVQPAELEDSGVYFCTSSQVSSGRGETQYFGPGTRLLVL.

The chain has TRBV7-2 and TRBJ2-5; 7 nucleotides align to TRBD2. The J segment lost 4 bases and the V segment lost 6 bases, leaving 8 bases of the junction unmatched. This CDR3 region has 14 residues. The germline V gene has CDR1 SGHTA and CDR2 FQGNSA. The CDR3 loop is CASRRAGVIETQYF. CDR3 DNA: TGTGCCAGCAGAAGGGCGGGAGTGATAGAGACCCAGTACTTC.

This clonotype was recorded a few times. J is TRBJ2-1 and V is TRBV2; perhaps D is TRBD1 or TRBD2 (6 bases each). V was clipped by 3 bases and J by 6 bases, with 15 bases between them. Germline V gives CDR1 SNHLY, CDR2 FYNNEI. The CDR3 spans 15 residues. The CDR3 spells CASSDTGAPGNEQFF. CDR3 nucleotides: TGTGCCAGCAGTGATACGGGGGCCCCTGGCAATGAGCAGTTCTTC.

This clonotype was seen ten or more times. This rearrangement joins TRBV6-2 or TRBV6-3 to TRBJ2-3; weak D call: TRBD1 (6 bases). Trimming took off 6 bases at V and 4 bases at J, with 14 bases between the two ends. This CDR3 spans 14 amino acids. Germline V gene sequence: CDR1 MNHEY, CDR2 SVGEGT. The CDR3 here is CASRLNREPDTQYF. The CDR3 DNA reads TGTGCCAGCAGACTTAACAGGGAACCAGATACGCAGTATTTT.

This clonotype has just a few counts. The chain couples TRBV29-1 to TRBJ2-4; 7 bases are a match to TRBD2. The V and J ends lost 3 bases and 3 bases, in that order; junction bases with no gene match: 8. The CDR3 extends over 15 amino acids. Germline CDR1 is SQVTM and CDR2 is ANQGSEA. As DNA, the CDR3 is TGCAGCGTTGATGAGACGGGACTAAACAAAAACATTCAGTACTTC. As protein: CSVDETGLNKNIQYF.

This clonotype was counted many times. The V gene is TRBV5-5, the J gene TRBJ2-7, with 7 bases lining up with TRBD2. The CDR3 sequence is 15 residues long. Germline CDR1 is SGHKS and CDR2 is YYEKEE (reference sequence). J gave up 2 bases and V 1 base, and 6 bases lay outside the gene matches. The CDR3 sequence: CASSLWVAGTYEQYF. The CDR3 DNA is TGTGCCAGCAGCTTGTGGGTAGCGGGTACCTACGAGCAGTACTTC.

CDR3 nucleotides: TGTGCCAGCAGCTCCTACTCACTATGGACGGCCTCCTACAATGAGCAGTTCTTC. As protein: CASSSYSLWTASYNEQFF. This chain uses TRBV11-1 with TRBJ2-1; the D is unclear. Germline V gene data show CDR1 as SGHAT and CDR2 as FQDESV (reference sequence). The CDR3 spans 18 residues. The V and J ends lost 4 bases and 0 bases respectively, with 19 bases between them.